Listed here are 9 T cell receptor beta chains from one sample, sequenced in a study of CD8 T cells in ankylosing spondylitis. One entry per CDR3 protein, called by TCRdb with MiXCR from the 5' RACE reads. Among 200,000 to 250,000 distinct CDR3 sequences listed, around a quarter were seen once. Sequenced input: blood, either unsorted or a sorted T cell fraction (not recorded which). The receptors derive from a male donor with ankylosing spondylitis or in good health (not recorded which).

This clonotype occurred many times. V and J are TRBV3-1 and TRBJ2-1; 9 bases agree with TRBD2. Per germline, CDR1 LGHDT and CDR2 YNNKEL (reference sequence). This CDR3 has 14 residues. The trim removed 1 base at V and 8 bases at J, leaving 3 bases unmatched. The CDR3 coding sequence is TGTGCCAGCAGCCAAGGAGTAGCGGGAGATGAGCAGTTCTTC. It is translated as CASSQGVAGDEQFF.

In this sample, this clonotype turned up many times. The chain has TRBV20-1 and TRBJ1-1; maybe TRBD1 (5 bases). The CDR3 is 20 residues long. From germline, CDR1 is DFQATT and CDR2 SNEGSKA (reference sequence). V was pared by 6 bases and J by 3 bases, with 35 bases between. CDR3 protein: CSARKRDLLAGRGGDTEAFF. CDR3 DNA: TGCAGTGCCCGAAAACGGGACCTGTTGGCCGGTCGCGGAGGCGACACTGAAGCTTTCTTT.

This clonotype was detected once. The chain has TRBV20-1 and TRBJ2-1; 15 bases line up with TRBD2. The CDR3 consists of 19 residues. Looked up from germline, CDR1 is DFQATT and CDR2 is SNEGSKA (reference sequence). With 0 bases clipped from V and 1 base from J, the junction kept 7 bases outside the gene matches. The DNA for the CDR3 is TGCAGTGCTAGAGAACGGACTAGCGGGAGGGCCTATTCCTACAATGAGCAGTTCTTC. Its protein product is CSARERTSGRAYSYNEQFF.

This chain's CDR3 is CASSLVGDSEQYF. The CDR3 bases are TGCGCCAGCAGCTTGGTGGGAGACTCCGAGCAGTACTTC. The rearrangement joins TRBV5-1 to TRBJ2-7; perhaps TRBD2 as D (5 bases). This CDR3 has 13 amino acids. Trimming left V 0 bases short and J 6 bases short, with 10 bases between. The germline gives CDR1 SGHRS, CDR2 YFSETQ.

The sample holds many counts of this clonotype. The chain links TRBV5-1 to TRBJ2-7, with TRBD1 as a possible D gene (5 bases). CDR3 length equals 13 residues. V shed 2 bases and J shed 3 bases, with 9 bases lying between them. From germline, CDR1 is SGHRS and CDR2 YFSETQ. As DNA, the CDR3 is TGCGCCAGCAGCTTTGACAGTCACTACGAGCAGTACTTC. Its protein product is CASSFDSHYEQYF.

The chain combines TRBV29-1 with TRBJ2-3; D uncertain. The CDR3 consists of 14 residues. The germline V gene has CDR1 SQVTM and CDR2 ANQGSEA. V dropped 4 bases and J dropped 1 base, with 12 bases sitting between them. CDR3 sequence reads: CSVGRSSGTDTQYF. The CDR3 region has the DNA TGCAGCGTTGGGCGGAGTTCCGGCACAGATACGCAGTATTTT.

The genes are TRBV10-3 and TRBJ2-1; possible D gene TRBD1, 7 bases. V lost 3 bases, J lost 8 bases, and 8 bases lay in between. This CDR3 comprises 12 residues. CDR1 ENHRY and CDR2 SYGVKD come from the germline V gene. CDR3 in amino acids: CAISDRGDEQFF. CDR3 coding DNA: TGTGCCATCAGTGACAGGGGGGATGAGCAGTTCTTC.

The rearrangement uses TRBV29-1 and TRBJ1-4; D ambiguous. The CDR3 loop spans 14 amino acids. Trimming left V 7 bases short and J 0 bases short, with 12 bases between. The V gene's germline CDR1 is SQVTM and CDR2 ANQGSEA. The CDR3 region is CSALDPTTNEKLFF. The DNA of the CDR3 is TGCAGCGCCCTAGACCCCACAACTAATGAAAAACTGTTTTTT. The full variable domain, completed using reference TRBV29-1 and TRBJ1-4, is SAVISQKPSRDICQRGTSLTIQCQVDSQVTMMFWYRQQPGQSLTLIATANQGSEATYESGFVIDKFPISRPNLTFSTLTVSNMSPEDSSIYLCSALDPTTNEKLFFGSGTQLSVL.

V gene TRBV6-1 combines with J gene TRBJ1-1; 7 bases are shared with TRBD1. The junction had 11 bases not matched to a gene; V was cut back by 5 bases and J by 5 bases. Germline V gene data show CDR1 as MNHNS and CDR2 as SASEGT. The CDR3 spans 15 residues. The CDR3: CASSPVRQGGTEAFF. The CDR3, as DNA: TGTGCCAGCAGTCCCGTCCGACAGGGAGGGACTGAAGCTTTCTTT.